The clone carrying this T cell receptor (beta chain) was detected only a few times. Primers used in a second PCR of roughly 6 to 11 cycles were a sample-barcoded 5' primer and a J-beta primer mix. TCRdb independently ran MiXCR on the 5' RACE reads; one entry per CDR3 protein. The data show roughly 800,000 distinct CDR3 sequences, about a quarter seen once. The sample originates from a study of blood T cells in healthy people across ages. Peripheral blood samples of around 9.8 milliliters were drawn from each donor. The CDR3 is 12 residues long. Trimming pared 0 bases from V and 6 bases from J, leaving 8 bases between. From germline, CDR1 is DFQATT and CDR2 SNEGSKA (reference sequence). These data were also reused for a study on T cells of mothers and their children. That report adds: Over five children and their three healthy Caucasian mothers were the donors. Related mother-child pairs shared slightly more overlap than unrelated pairs, but the difference was non-significant.

What was sequenced was blood. The receptor was isolated from a boy aged 5-17 years in good health. The J gene is TRBJ1-2, the V gene TRBV20-1; TRBD1 is a possible D gene (5 bases). The DNA for the CDR3 is TGCAGTGCTAGAGAGGGACGGGATGGCTACACCTTC. It yields the protein CSAREGRDGYTF.